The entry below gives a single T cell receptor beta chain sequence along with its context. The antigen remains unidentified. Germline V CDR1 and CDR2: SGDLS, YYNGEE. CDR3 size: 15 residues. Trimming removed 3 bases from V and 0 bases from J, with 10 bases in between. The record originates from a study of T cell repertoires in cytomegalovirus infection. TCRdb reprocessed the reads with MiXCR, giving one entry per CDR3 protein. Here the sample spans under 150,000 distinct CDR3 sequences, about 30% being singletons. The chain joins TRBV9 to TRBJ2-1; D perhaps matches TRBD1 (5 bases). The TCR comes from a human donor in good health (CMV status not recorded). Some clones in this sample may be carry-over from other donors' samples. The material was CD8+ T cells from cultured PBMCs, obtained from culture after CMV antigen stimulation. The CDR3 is CASSGQGSSYNEQFF. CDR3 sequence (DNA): TGTGCCAGCAGCGGTCAGGGAAGCTCCTACAATGAGCAGTTCTTC. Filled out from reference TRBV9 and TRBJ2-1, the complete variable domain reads DSGVTQTPKHLITATGQRVTLRCSPRSGDLSVYWYQQSLDQGLQFLIQYYNGEERAKGNILERFSAQQFPDLHSELNLSSLELGDSALYFCASSGQGSSYNEQFFGPGTRLTVL.